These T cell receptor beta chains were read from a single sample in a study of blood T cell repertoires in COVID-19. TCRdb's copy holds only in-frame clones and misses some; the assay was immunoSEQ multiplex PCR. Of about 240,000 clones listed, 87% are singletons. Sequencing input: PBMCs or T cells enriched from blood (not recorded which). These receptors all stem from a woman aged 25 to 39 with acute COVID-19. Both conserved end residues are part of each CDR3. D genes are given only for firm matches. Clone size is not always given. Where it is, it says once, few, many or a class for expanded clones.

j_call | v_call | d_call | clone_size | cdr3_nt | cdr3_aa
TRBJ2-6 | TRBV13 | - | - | TGTGCCAGCAGCCCCCTCGGGGAGGCTTCGGGGGCCAACGTCCTGACTTTC | CASSPLGEASGANVLTF
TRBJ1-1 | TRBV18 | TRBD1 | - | TGTGCCAGCGAGCCTAACAGGGGGTCGAGGCACACTGAAGCTTTCTTT | CASEPNRGSRHTEAFF
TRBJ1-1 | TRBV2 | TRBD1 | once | TGTGCCAGCAGTGCCTCTTCGACAGGGTGGGGCACTGAAGCTTTCTTT | CASSASSTGWGTEAFF
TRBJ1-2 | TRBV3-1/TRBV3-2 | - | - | TGTGCCAGCAGCCAAGTCTCCGGGGTCGGCTACACCTTC | CASSQVSGVGYTF
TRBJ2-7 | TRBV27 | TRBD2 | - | TGTGCCAGCAGTTACCAACCGTTCAGGACTAGCGGGGACTTATACGAGCAGTACTTC | CASSYQPFRTSGDLYEQYF
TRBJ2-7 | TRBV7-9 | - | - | TGTGCCAGCAGCCGCGTACAGGGTGGGTTGAGCGAGCAGTACTTC | CASSRVQGGLSEQYF
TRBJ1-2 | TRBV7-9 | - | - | TGTGCCAGCAGCTCAACCGTCGGGGATGGCTACACCTTC | CASSSTVGDGYTF
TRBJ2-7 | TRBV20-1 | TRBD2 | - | TGCAGTGCCAGTTCGATCCTAGCGGAGGATGGCTACGAGCAGTACTTC | CSASSILAEDGYEQYF
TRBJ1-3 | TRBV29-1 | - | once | TGCAGCGTCGCAATACCACAGGGAAACACCATATATTTT | CSVAIPQGNTIYF
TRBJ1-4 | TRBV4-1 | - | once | TGCGCCAGCAGCCAAGCCGTGCGAGCAGCGGGTAATGAAAAACTGTTTTTT | CASSQAVRAAGNEKLFF
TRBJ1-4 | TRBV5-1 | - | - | TGCGCCAGCAGCTTAGGTCACAGGGAGCAAGAAAAACTGTTTTTT | CASSLGHREQEKLFF
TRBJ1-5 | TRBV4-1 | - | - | TGCGCCAGCAGCCATAGCAAACAGGGTCGAAATCAGCCCCAGCATTTT | CASSHSKQGRNQPQHF
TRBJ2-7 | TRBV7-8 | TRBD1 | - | TGTGCCAGCAGCTTAGGACAGGGGGCGGGTGAGCAGTACTTC | CASSLGQGAGEQYF
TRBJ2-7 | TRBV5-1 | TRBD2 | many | TGCGCCAGCAGTCTGGGGAGGGCGATCAGCTACGAGCAGTACTTC | CASSLGRAISYEQYF
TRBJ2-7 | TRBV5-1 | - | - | TGCGCCAGCAGCACAGATTACGAGCAGTACTTC | CASSTDYEQYF
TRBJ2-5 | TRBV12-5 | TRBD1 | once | TGTGCTAGTGGCCGGGGACAGCCCGGAGGAGAGACCCAGTACTTC | CASGRGQPGGETQYF
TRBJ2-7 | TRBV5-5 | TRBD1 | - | TGTGCCAGCAGCCCCGGGACAGGGGGCTACGAGCAGTACTTC | CASSPGTGGYEQYF
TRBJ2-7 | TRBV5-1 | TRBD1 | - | TGCGCCAGCAGCTTGGTTAGCGATTCGGCAGGGGGCAACGAGCAGTACTTC | CASSLVSDSAGGNEQYF
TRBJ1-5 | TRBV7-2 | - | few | TGTGCCAGCAGCCCTAGCAGGGGCGAAGGCAATCAGCCCCAGCATTTT | CASSPSRGEGNQPQHF
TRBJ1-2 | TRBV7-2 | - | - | TGTGCCAGCAGCTTAGTGTCAGACTATGGCTACACCTTC | CASSLVSDYGYTF
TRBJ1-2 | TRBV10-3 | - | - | TGTGCCATCAGTGAGTCGGCCTCATATGGCTACACCTTC | CAISESASYGYTF
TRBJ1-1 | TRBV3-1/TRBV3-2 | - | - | TGTGCCAGCAGCCAAGCTGGCAGGATGAACACTGAAGCTTTCTTT | CASSQAGRMNTEAFF
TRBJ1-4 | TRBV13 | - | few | TGTGCCAGCAGCTTACAGGGGAATGAAAAACTGTTTTTT | CASSLQGNEKLFF
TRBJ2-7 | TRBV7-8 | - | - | TGTGCCAGCAGCTTCCCAGGGGCCTACGAGCAGTACTTC | CASSFPGAYEQYF
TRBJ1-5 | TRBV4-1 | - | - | TGCGCCAGCAGCCAAGTAGGTGGAGTTTTTAGCAATCAGCCCCAGCATTTT | CASSQVGGVFSNQPQHF
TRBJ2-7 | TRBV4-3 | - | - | TGCGCCAGCAGCCAAGGGGGAGAAGGGCCCTACGAGCAGTACTTC | CASSQGGEGPYEQYF
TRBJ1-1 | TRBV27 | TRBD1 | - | TGTGCCAGCAGGGGACAGGGAGACTGGGCTTTCTTT | CASRGQGDWAFF
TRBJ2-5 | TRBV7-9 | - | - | TGTGCCAGCAGCTTGAGGGGGCCTAGAGGAGGGGAGACCCAGTACTTC | CASSLRGPRGGETQYF
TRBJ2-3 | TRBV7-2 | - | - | TGTGCCAGCAGCTTATTCGGCAGGGGAAGCACAGATACGCAGTATTTT | CASSLFGRGSTDTQYF
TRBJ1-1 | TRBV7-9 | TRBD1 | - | TGTGCCAGCAGCTCTAGGACAGGGAGGAACACTGAAGCTTTCTTT | CASSSRTGRNTEAFF
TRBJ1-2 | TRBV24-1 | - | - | TGTGCCACCAGTGGGGGCGGAACAGGCCCGTATAACTATGGCTACACCTTC | CATSGGGTGPYNYGYTF
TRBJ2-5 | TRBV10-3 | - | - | TGTGCCATCAGTAACGACTACTCCGGGGAGACCCAGTACTTC | CAISNDYSGETQYF
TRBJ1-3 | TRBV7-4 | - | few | TGTGCCAGCAGCTTAGTGACAGCCTCTGGAAACACCATATATTTT | CASSLVTASGNTIYF
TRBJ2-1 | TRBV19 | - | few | TGTGCCAGTAGCCCGAGGAGGGGAAACTACAATGAGCAGTTCTTC | CASSPRRGNYNEQFF
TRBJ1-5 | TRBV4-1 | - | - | TGCGCCAGCAGCCAAGGCGGGGCGCCGAGCAATCAGCCCCAGCATTTT | CASSQGGAPSNQPQHF
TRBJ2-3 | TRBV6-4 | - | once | TGTGCCAGCAGTGACTCTAGCCGCACAGATACGCAGTATTTT | CASSDSSRTDTQYF
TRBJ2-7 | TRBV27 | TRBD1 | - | TGTGCCAGCAGTTCGTACCAGGGGGCTTACGAGCAGTACTTC | CASSSYQGAYEQYF
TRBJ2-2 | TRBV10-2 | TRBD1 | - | TGCGCCAGTACCGGGACAGGGGCCGGGGAGCTGTTTTTT | CASTGTGAGELFF
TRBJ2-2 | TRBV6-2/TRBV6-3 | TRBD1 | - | TGTGCCAGCAGACCTACAGGGGGAAGGCCCGGGGAGCTGTTTTTT | CASRPTGGRPGELFF
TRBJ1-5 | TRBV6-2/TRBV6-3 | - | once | TGTGCCAGCAGCCTGGGCGGCAGGGGAAATCAGCCCCAGCATTTT | CASSLGGRGNQPQHF
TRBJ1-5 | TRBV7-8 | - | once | TGTGCCAGCAGCCCATACAGGAGCAATCAGCCCCAGCATTTT | CASSPYRSNQPQHF
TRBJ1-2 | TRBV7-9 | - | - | TGTGCCAGCAGCTTGGCCTCGGGAAGCTATGGCTACACCTTC | CASSLASGSYGYTF
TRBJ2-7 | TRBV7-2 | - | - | TGTGCCAGCAGCCTGGACATCCACGAGCAGTACTTC | CASSLDIHEQYF
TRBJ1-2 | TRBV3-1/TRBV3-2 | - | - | TGTGCCAGCAGCCTCGGAAGAGGTGGCTACACCTTC | CASSLGRGGYTF
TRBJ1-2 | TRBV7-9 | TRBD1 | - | TGTGCCAGCAGTTTTCCGGGACAGTTCCATCGACTCTATGGCTACACCTTC | CASSFPGQFHRLYGYTF
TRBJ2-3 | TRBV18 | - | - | TGTGCCAGCTCACCAGTGACTACTAGCACAGATACGCAGTATTTT | CASSPVTTSTDTQYF
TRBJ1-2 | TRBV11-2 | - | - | TGTGCCAGCAGCTTAGGGAGGCATCTGGATGGTGGCTACACCTTC | CASSLGRHLDGGYTF
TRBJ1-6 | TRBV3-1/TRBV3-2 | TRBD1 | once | TGTGCCAGCAGCCAGGGGACAGGGAGTTACTCACCCCTCCACTTT | CASSQGTGSYSPLHF
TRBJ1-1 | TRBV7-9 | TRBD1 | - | TGTGCCAGCAGCTACCAGTTCGGACAGGGGAACACTGAAGCTTTCTTT | CASSYQFGQGNTEAFF
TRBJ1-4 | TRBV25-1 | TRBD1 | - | TGTGCCAGCAGTGAGACAGGGAAGGCAACTAATGAAAAACTGTTTTTT | CASSETGKATNEKLFF
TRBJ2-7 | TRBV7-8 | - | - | TGTGCCAGCAGCTTTACGTCAGGGATCTCCTACGAGCAGTACTTC | CASSFTSGISYEQYF